The entry below gives a single T cell receptor beta chain sequence along with its context. Antigen: not known. Amplification of TCR alpha and beta CDR3 regions from RNA used iRepertoire nested multiplex PCR. One-step reverse transcription and amplification started from roughly 100-400 ng of tissue mRNA or PBMC total RNA. TCRdb itself ran the multiplex PCR reads through MiXCR, one entry per CDR3 protein. The profile shows 150,000 to 200,000 distinct CDR3 sequences, around 45% of them singletons. The CDR3 has 13 amino acids. Germline loops: CDR1 SGHRS, CDR2 YFSETQ. Trimming left V 4 bases short and J 0 bases short, with 7 bases between. The data were obtained in a study of glioma-infiltrating T cells. Overall study results and limits: Only very few CDR3 sequences appeared in both tissue and blood. Gliomas, especially low-grade, showed above-expected tissue-blood divergence; non-neoplastic patients showed below.

The gene calls are TRBV5-1 and TRBJ1-1; unclear D gene. The sequence came from a human donor with low-grade glioma or glioblastoma, undergoing nonglioma brain surgery, or in good health (not recorded which). What was sequenced was glioma tissue, nonneoplastic brain tissue, or PBMCs (not recorded which). The CDR3 coding sequence is TGCGCCAGCAGCGAAATGATGAACACTGAAGCTTTCTTT. Translation gives CASSEMMNTEAFF.